This entry lists 5 T cell receptor beta chains sequenced from one sample in a study of shared clonotypes between healthy human individuals. Profiled with immunoSEQ multiplex PCR; TCRdb holds only in-frame clones, not every one. In the table there are millions of clones, 90% to 95% of which are singletons. The specimen sequenced was naive CD4+ T cells sorted from blood. Subset denoted: CD45RA+ positively selected. The receptors were gathered from a man younger than 35 in good health.

The V call is TRBV11-2, the J call TRBJ1-5; D ambiguous. The CDR3 is 14 residues long. The germline V gene encodes CDR1 SGHAT and CDR2 FQNNGV. Trimming stripped 5 bases from V and 7 bases from J, with 15 bases between. CDR3 DNA sequence: TGTGCCAGCAGCCTAAATCGGGTCGGACAGCCCCAGCATTTT. Translating it yields CASSLNRVGQPQHF.

This clone showed up just a few times. The chain employs TRBV7-2 and TRBJ1-6, with unresolved D. V gave up 5 bases and J gave up 0 bases, with 11 bases separating them. Germline assignment: CDR1 SGHTA and CDR2 FQGNSA. The CDR3 loop spans 16 amino acids. The CDR3 DNA is TGTGCCAGCAGCCCAAGCCAGAGCTCCTATAATTCACCCCTCCACTTT. Protein: CASSPSQSSYNSPLHF.

The chain employs TRBV5-1 and TRBJ2-2; either TRBD1 or TRBD2 may fit D (6 bases each). Trimming cost V 4 bases and J 6 bases, with 16 bases left between them. The CDR3 is 15 residues long. Germline V gene sequence: CDR1 SGHRS, CDR2 YFSETQ. The chain's CDR3 is CASSQGRGAPGELFF. CDR3 bases: TGCGCCAGCAGCCAGGGGCGGGGCGCTCCCGGGGAGCTGTTTTTT.

As for this clone: This sample also contains other DNA sequences that code for the same CDR3. The CDR3 DNA sequence: TGCGCCAGCAGCCTTACAGGGACGGGATCCTACGAGCAGTACTTC. Translating it yields CASSLTGTGSYEQYF. V and J are TRBV4-1 and TRBJ2-7; the D gene is possibly TRBD1 (6 bases). V lost 4 bases to trimming and J lost 1 base, with 14 bases between them. This CDR3 contains 15 residues. The germline V gene has CDR1 MGHRA and CDR2 YSYEKL.

V and J are TRBV2 and TRBJ2-5; D is uncertain. Trimming left V 6 bases short and J 11 bases short, with 25 bases between. In germline, CDR1 is SNHLY, CDR2 FYNNEI. The CDR3 covers 15 residues. The CDR3 sequence is CASSETWWRTEEQYF. The CDR3 DNA sequence: TGTGCCAGCAGCGAAACTTGGTGGCGTACGGAAGAGCAGTACTTC.